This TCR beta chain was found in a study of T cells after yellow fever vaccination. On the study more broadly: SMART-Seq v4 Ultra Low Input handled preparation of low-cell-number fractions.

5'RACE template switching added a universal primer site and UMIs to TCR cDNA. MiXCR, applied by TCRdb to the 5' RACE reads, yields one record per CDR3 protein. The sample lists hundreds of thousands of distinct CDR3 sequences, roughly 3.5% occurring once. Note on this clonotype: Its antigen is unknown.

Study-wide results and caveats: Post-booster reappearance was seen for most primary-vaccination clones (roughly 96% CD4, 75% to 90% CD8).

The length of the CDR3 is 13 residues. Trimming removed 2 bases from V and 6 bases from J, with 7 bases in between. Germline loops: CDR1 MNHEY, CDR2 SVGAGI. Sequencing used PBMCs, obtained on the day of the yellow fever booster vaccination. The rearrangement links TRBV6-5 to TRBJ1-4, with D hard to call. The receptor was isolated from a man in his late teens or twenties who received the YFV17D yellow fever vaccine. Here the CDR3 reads CASSYGLHEKLFF. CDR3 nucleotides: TGTGCCAGCAGTTACGGGCTCCATGAAAAACTGTTTTTT.